This T cell receptor beta chain came from a study of shared clonotypes between healthy human individuals. Measured with immunoSEQ multiplex PCR; TCRdb has only the in-frame clones, and not every one. The sample yields 2 million to 2.5 million clones, 95% seen once. The germline V gene encodes CDR1 MRHNA and CDR2 SNTAGT. The CDR3 is made up of 15 amino acids. V was clipped by 0 bases and J by 7 bases; unmatched bases: 4. The rearrangement links TRBV6-4 to TRBJ2-1; 9 bases are a match to TRBD1. The sequence was collected from a man between 18 and 35 years old in good health. Sequenced: naive CD4+ T cells sorted from blood. Noted subset: CD45RA+ positively selected. This CDR3 is CASSDSRTGVNEQFF. The CDR3 DNA is TGTGCCAGCAGTGACTCGAGGACAGGGGTGAATGAGCAGTTCTTC.